This T cell receptor beta chain originates from a study of tumor-infiltrating lymphocytes in primary liver carcinoma. Overall study: Sequencing of the samples generated roughly 3.65 to 8 million productive TCRbeta reads, with similar yields across tissue types.

The CDR3 is 14 amino acids. Unmatched junction bases numbered 4, after V lost 3 bases and J lost 2 bases. Germline V gene sequence: CDR1 DFQATT, CDR2 SNEGSKA (reference sequence). Germline DNA was also extracted, while the blood RNA originated from unsorted whole blood. Study-wide points: Samples, which were bulk and unsorted, did not allow CD4+ and CD8+ repertoires to be compared.

As concerns this clonotype: Its antigen is not known.

A primer matching the constant region was used to make TCR beta cDNA from about 500 ng of total RNA. Investigators got TCR beta libraries out of three nested multiplex PCR rounds, done with slightly modified ARM-PCR. With TRBV1-TRBV30 forward primers and a C-beta reverse primer, the first two PCR rounds were run for roughly 9 cycles each. MiXCR was run by TCRdb on the multiplex PCR reads, yielding one entry per CDR3 protein. The sample has 330,000 or so distinct CDR3 sequences, around 60% seen once. Sequencing was done on a sample of peripheral blood. The receptor was isolated from a man aged 40-49 years with primary liver carcinoma and hepatitis B virus infection. The chain links TRBV20-1 to TRBJ1-5, with TRBD1 identical over 7 bases. In DNA form, the CDR3 reads TGCAGTGCTAGTCAAGGGACAGGCAATCAGCCCCAGCATTTT. This encodes CSASQGTGNQPQHF.